This T cell receptor beta chain is drawn from a study of CD8 T cell repertoires and HIV-1 epitope variants. Whole-study context: Control wells had CMV/EBV/flu peptides, negative Ebola AY9, or no peptide. IL-2, IL-7 and IL-15 were added on days 3 and 7 of approximately ten-day cultures. Study-level points and caveats: Eight to ten TCR beta clonotypes were antigen-specific, 5 or 6 apparently recognizing autologous or escape variants. The TAALDMSHF plasma variant had no responses, unlike KF9 (roughly 5 clonotypes) and HW9 (one).

The CDR3 loop spans 11 amino acids. With 4 bases removed from V and 7 bases from J, the gap between germline ends came to 8 bases. Germline V lookup: CDR1 SGHDT, CDR2 YYEEEE. Data came from immunoSEQ multiplex PCR; TCRdb stores just in-frame clones and leaves some out. Found here are more than 3,500 clones, about two thirds of them singletons; the top ten hold approximately 45%. On this clone itself: Its antigen is unidentified.

The rearrangement uses TRBV5-6 and TRBJ1-1; no firm D call. This clonotype was obtained from a male donor with HIV. Sequencing was done on a sample of cultured CD8+ T cells derived from PBMCs. This chain's CDR3 is CASSNSLEAFF. The CDR3 bases are TGTGCCAGCAGCAACAGCCTTGAAGCTTTCTTT.